The 3 T cell receptor beta chains given below trace back to one sample, sequenced in a study of T-cell memory formation after mild COVID-19. MiXCR was run by TCRdb on the 5' RACE reads, yielding one entry per CDR3 protein. The data contain about 170,000 distinct CDR3 sequences, over 10% of them singletons. Material: PBMCs or a T cell subset sorted from them (not recorded which). These receptors originate from a man between 18 and 29 years old who had mild COVID-19 (a few samples of this study predate the infection). Cell type and time point are not known.

The rearrangement links TRBV7-3 to TRBJ2-4; maybe TRBD1 (6 bases). This CDR3 contains 13 residues. V lost 5 bases and J lost 6, with 11 bases in between. The germline CDR1 and CDR2 sequences are SGHTA and FQGTGA. The CDR3 spells CASSAQQGNIQYF. CDR3 coding DNA: TGTGCCAGCAGCGCTCAACAGGGAAACATTCAGTACTTC.

This clonotype has only a few counts. J is TRBJ2-1 and V is TRBV12-3 or TRBV12-4, with 14 bases lining up with TRBD2. V shed 6 bases, J shed 9 bases, and the junction held 7 bases outside the gene matches. The length of the CDR3 is 15 residues. The CDR3 protein is CASRRLAGGIGEQFF. The DNA for the CDR3 is TGTGCCAGCAGACGACTAGCGGGGGGGATTGGTGAGCAGTTCTTC.

This clonotype came up a few times. The rearrangement uses TRBV4-1 and TRBJ1-2, with D possibly matching TRBD1 (6 bases). This CDR3 comprises 15 residues. V shed 1 base and J shed 2 bases, with 11 bases lying between them. CDR1 and CDR2 from the germline V gene are MGHRA and YSYEKL. The CDR3 here is CASSQGTGANYGYTF. The CDR3 DNA sequence: TGCGCCAGCAGCCAAGGCACGGGGGCGAACTATGGCTACACCTTC.